This T cell receptor (beta chain) was observed in a study of blood T cell repertoires in COVID-19. Overall study: Samples taken during acute and convalescent COVID-19 were collected in the United States, Italy and Spain.

Germline V gives CDR1 SGHTA, CDR2 FQGNSA. CDR3 length equals 14 residues. Trimming pared 6 bases from V and 4 bases from J, leaving 16 bases between. TCRdb's table, derived via immunoSEQ multiplex PCR, lists solely in-frame clones and lacks some. The sample carries roughly 410,000 clones, approximately 87% recorded once. J is TRBJ2-7 and V is TRBV7-2; TRBD1 might be the D (5 bases). The receptor was derived from a woman aged 55-70 years with COVID-19, enrolled during active disease. Sequenced: peripheral blood. This chain's CDR3 is CASSSLWGPYEQYF. The CDR3 bases are TGTGCCAGCAGTTCCCTTTGGGGCCCTTACGAGCAGTACTTC.